Following are 2 T cell receptor beta chains from one sample sequenced in a study of blood T cell repertoires in COVID-19. Produced via immunoSEQ multiplex PCR; TCRdb's table is partial and in-frame only. The sample lists approximately 200,000 clones, around 89% occurring once. The specimen was PBMCs or T cells enriched from blood (not recorded which). Receptor source: a woman younger than 30 in a cohort exposed to, infected with or recovered from COVID-19 (not recorded which).

V gene TRBV5-1 combines with J gene TRBJ1-2; no clear D. Looked up from germline, CDR1 is SGHRS and CDR2 is YFSETQ. The CDR3 has 13 residues. The germline V and J ends were trimmed by 0 bases and 3 bases, with 6 bases remaining between them. CDR3 nucleotides: TGCGCCAGCAGCTTGGGGCAGGACTATGGCTACACCTTC. Translation: CASSLGQDYGYTF. The full variable domain, in which reference TRBV5-1 and TRBJ1-2 provide the parts outside the CDR3, is KAGVTQTPRYLIKTRGQQVTLSCSPISGHRSVSWYQQTPGQGLQFLFEYFSETQRNKGNFPGRFSGRQFSNSRSEMNVSTLELGDSALYLCASSLGQDYGYTFGSGTRLTVV.

The chain employs TRBV3-1 (or the pseudogene TRBV3-2) and TRBJ2-1; 9 bases map to TRBD2. Germline V gene lookup returns CDR1 LGHDT and CDR2 YNNKEL (reference sequence). The CDR3 length is 15 residues. Trimming at V came to 2 bases and at J to 10 bases, leaving 9 bases not matched to a gene. CDR3 coding DNA: TGTGCCAGCAGCCAAAGGGGAGTAGCGGGAGCAGAGCAGTTCTTC. Translated, it gives CASSQRGVAGAEQFF.